A selection of T cell receptor beta chains follows, all from one sample in a study of OX40 agonist ivuxolimab in advanced cancers. Data came from immunoSEQ multiplex PCR; TCRdb stores just in-frame clones and leaves some out. Counted here are approximately 94,000 clones, around 89% occurring once; the ten biggest clones make up around 0.16%. The input for sequencing was CD4+ or CD8+ T cells sorted from blood, taken in a trial of the OX40 agonist ivuxolimab. The receptors come from an adult with an advanced solid tumor such as melanoma, head and neck, liver or kidney cancer. The CDR3 runs from the conserved cysteine through the conserved F or W. A D gene is named only where the DNA matches it firmly. Some rows have no size entry. The others give once, few or many, or a class for an expanded clone.

D gene	V gene	clone size	J gene	CDR3 DNA	CDR3 protein
TRBD1	TRBV27	-	TRBJ2-7	TGTGCCAGCAGACGAGGCTGGACAGGTCGCTCCTACGAGCAGTACTTC	CASRRGWTGRSYEQYF
-	TRBV14	-	TRBJ2-7	TGTGCCAGCAGCCAAGGGAGGGGGGCGGCCTACGAGCAGTACTTC	CASSQGRGAAYEQYF
TRBD2	TRBV30	once	TRBJ2-7	TGTGCCTGGAGGACTAGCGGACTCTACGAGCAGTACTTC	CAWRTSGLYEQYF
-	TRBV4-1	-	TRBJ2-3	TGCGCCAGCAGCCAAGCGGGACTGGATACGCAGTATTTT	CASSQAGLDTQYF
-	TRBV5-1	-	TRBJ2-6	TGCGCCAGCAGCTTCACGAGCTCTGGGGCCAACGTCCTGACTTTC	CASSFTSSGANVLTF
TRBD1	TRBV4-1	-	TRBJ1-3	TGCGCCAGCAGCCAGACAGGGGTGGGAAACACCATATATTTT	CASSQTGVGNTIYF
TRBD2	TRBV5-1	-	TRBJ2-7	TGCGCCAGCAGCTTGGGGACTAGCGGGGCCCGCTCCTACGAGCAGTACTTC	CASSLGTSGARSYEQYF
TRBD2	TRBV10-3	-	TRBJ2-2	TGTGCCACGGGACTAGCGGAAGGCACCGGGGAGCTGTTTTTT	CATGLAEGTGELFF
-	TRBV7-3	-	TRBJ1-1	TGTGCCAGCAGCTTTGGGGGAAGTACTGAAGCTTTCTTT	CASSFGGSTEAFF
-	TRBV27	-	TRBJ1-3	TGTGCCAGCAGCCTTAAGGCCACATGGGGTCTCTCTGGAAACACCATATATTTT	CASSLKATWGLSGNTIYF
-	TRBV6-5	-	TRBJ1-1	TGTGCCAGCAGTTCTTCAGGGAACACTGAAGCTTTCTTT	CASSSSGNTEAFF
TRBD1	TRBV29-1	-	TRBJ1-5	TGCAGCGTTTGGGACAGGGGAGGCAATCAGCCCCAGCATTTT	CSVWDRGGNQPQHF
TRBD2	TRBV29-1	-	TRBJ2-4	TGCAGCGTTGTTGCGGGAGGGGGCAAAAACATTCAGTACTTC	CSVVAGGGKNIQYF
-	TRBV2	once	TRBJ2-4	TGTGCCAGCAGTCGGACGGATCTAGCCAAAAACATTCAGTACTTC	CASSRTDLAKNIQYF
TRBD2	TRBV10-1	-	TRBJ2-1	TGCGCCAGCAGTGAGTCGATTAGCGGGAGGGTGAACTCCTACAATGAGCAGTTCTTC	CASSESISGRVNSYNEQFF
-	TRBV9	-	TRBJ2-2	TGTGCCAGCAGCGTAGATGGGGGGCCCGGGGAGCTGTTTTTT	CASSVDGGPGELFF
TRBD2	TRBV7-6	-	TRBJ2-1	TGTGCCAGCAGCTTAGCATCGGGACTAGCTGGTGAGCAGTTCTTC	CASSLASGLAGEQFF
TRBD1	TRBV29-1	-	TRBJ2-3	TGCAGCGTGATACCCAGATGGACAGGGGGCCGAGATACGCAGTATTTT	CSVIPRWTGGRDTQYF
TRBD1	TRBV5-5	once	TRBJ2-1	TGTGCCAGCAGCTCTTGGTGGGGACAGGGCGGCAATGAGCAGTTCTTC	CASSSWWGQGGNEQFF
-	TRBV14	few	TRBJ1-1	TGTGCCAGTCGAGATGTAGGGTTGAACACTGAAGCTTTCTTT	CASRDVGLNTEAFF
-	TRBV6-5	-	TRBJ1-4	TGTGCCAGCAGTTTTTCCGCAACTAATGAAAAACTGTTTTTT	CASSFSATNEKLFF
-	TRBV2	-	TRBJ2-5	TGTGCCAGCAGTGATACTAAGAGCGGGTCCAGGGAGACCCAGTACTTC	CASSDTKSGSRETQYF
-	TRBV28	-	TRBJ2-3	TGTGCCAGCAGTTTTGAGACGGGAAGATTGACAGATACGCAGTATTTT	CASSFETGRLTDTQYF
-	TRBV19	-	TRBJ1-2	TGTGCCACACGGGCTAGCTATGGCTACACCTTC	CATRASYGYTF
-	TRBV6-4	-	TRBJ2-2	TGTGCCAGCGCAAAAGAGGGGGGGACTTTGAACACCGGGGAGCTGTTTTTT	CASAKEGGTLNTGELFF
TRBD1	TRBV29-1	-	TRBJ2-7	TGCAGCGTCGGGACAGGGAGGCACGAGCAGTACTTC	CSVGTGRHEQYF
-	TRBV6-1	-	TRBJ2-2	TGTGCCAGCAAGGGGACGGGAAACACCGGGGAGCTGTTTTTT	CASKGTGNTGELFF
-	TRBV19	-	TRBJ1-1	TGTGCCAGTAGTATATTAGCAGGGCGGGAAGCTTTCTTT	CASSILAGREAFF
TRBD2	TRBV6-6	-	TRBJ2-3	TGTGCCAGCAAGGCGGGAGGGCCAGATACGCAGTATTTT	CASKAGGPDTQYF
-	TRBV11-3	-	TRBJ2-1	TGTGCCAGCAGCTTAGTTGGGCAGGGATGGGGCAATGAGCAGTTCTTC	CASSLVGQGWGNEQFF
-	TRBV15	-	TRBJ2-2	TGTGCCACCAGCCAACCCAATCCCTCCGGGGAGCTGTTTTTT	CATSQPNPSGELFF
-	TRBV5-1	-	TRBJ1-3	TGCGCCAGCAGCTTGGATGGTGGGGCTGGAAACACCATATATTTT	CASSLDGGAGNTIYF
TRBD2	TRBV11-2	-	TRBJ2-3	TGTGCCAGCAGCCCTGAAACGGGGGGGGGCACAGATACGCAGTATTTT	CASSPETGGGTDTQYF
-	TRBV2	-	TRBJ1-3	TGTGCCAGCGCAGGGGCTGGAAACACCATATATTTT	CASAGAGNTIYF
-	TRBV19	once	TRBJ2-3	TGTGCCAGTAGTATTTCGGAGTCTAGCACAGATACGCAGTATTTT	CASSISESSTDTQYF
-	TRBV28	once	TRBJ2-1	TGTGCCAGCACAGGGCCCTACAATGAGCAGTTCTTC	CASTGPYNEQFF
-	TRBV2	-	TRBJ2-5	TGTGCCAGCGGAGGGGACTGGGAACAAGAGACCCAGTACTTC	CASGGDWEQETQYF
-	TRBV5-6	-	TRBJ2-4	TGTGCCAGCAGCCCCACTGGAGGGCCCAAAAACATTCAGTACTTC	CASSPTGGPKNIQYF
TRBD1	TRBV11-2	-	TRBJ2-1	TGTGCCAGCAGCTTTGACAGGGCGCAGTTCTTC	CASSFDRAQFF
TRBD1	TRBV30	-	TRBJ1-1	TGTGCCTGGGGGACAGGGGCGGGTGAAGCTTTCTTT	CAWGTGAGEAFF
TRBD1	TRBV11-3	-	TRBJ2-5	TGTGCCAGCAGCTCAAACCGACAGGGAATGGAGACCCAGTACTTC	CASSSNRQGMETQYF
-	TRBV19	-	TRBJ2-2	TGTGCCAGTAGTACCGACAGGAACACCGGGGAGCTGTTTTTT	CASSTDRNTGELFF
-	TRBV6-1	-	TRBJ1-5	TGTGCCAGCAGTGAATCGTTTAGTACAGTTAGCAATCAGCCCCAGCATTTT	CASSESFSTVSNQPQHF
-	TRBV2	once	TRBJ1-4	TGTGCCAGCAGTAGGGGTACTAATGAAAAACTGTTTTTT	CASSRGTNEKLFF
-	TRBV4-1	-	TRBJ2-3	TGCGCCAGCAGCCATGGGCACAGGGAGACTAGCACAGATACGCAGTATTTT	CASSHGHRETSTDTQYF
TRBD1	TRBV18	-	TRBJ1-4	TGTGCCAGCTCACCAAGACAGGGTTTTATTGCAACTAATGAAAAACTGTTTTTT	CASSPRQGFIATNEKLFF
-	TRBV30	-	TRBJ1-5	TGTGCCTGGAATGCTTTTGGACGGAGCAATCAGCCCCAGCATTTT	CAWNAFGRSNQPQHF
-	TRBV29-1	-	TRBJ2-7	TGCAGCGCACTCGGCCCCAGGGGAGACTACGAGCAGTACTTC	CSALGPRGDYEQYF
TRBD2	TRBV19	-	TRBJ2-1	TGTGCCAGTAGGCCGGGGGGAAGCGGGAGGAGGATTGAGCAGTTCTTC	CASRPGGSGRRIEQFF